These 21 T cell receptor beta chains were all obtained from the same sample, sequenced in a study of cytomegalovirus exposure and HLA in healthy donors. 13 Jbeta primers and 60 Vbeta primers were used for the PCR. The table came from immunoSEQ multiplex PCR; TCRdb's copy has only in-frame clones and leaves some out. The sample has 100,000 or so clones, 70% to 80% seen once. Sequencing was carried out using PBMCs. The receptors here all came from a man in his forties in good health and CMV-seronegative.

This chain joins TRBV7-9 and TRBJ1-1; no definite D call. This CDR3 is 13 amino acids long. The germline V gene has CDR1 SEHNR and CDR2 FQNEAQ (reference sequence). With 7 bases removed from V and 0 bases from J, the gap between germline ends came to 9 bases. CDR3 residues: CASKNTMNTEAFF. The CDR3 DNA reads TGTGCCAGCAAAAACACCATGAACACTGAAGCTTTCTTT.

To note about this clone: One end of the junction is discordant with germline, which a read error may explain. The CDR3 DNA follows: TGCAGCATTGAAAGGTTACGACAGGGCTCCTACGAGCAGTACTTC. As protein: CSIERLRQGSYEQYF. The chain links TRBV29-1 to TRBJ2-7; 7 bases are a match to TRBD1. The CDR3 length is 15 residues. The V gene's germline CDR1 is SQVTM and CDR2 ANQGSEA.

The rearrangement links TRBV5-4 to TRBJ1-5; TRBD1 aligns across 10 bases. The J segment lost 10 bases and the V segment lost 4 bases, leaving 8 bases of the junction unmatched. This CDR3 comprises 14 residues. Germline V gene sequence: CDR1 SGHNT, CDR2 YYREEE (reference sequence). The CDR3, as DNA: TGTGCCAGCAGCCGGGACAGGGGTGTCCAACCCCAGCATTTT. Translated: CASSRDRGVQPQHF.

This chain joins TRBV19 and TRBJ2-5; TRBD1 matches 8 bases. The junction had 8 bases not matched to a gene; V was cut back by 6 bases and J by 2 bases. Per germline, CDR1 LNHDA and CDR2 SQIVND (reference sequence). This CDR3 contains 15 residues. The CDR3 nucleotides read TGTGCCAGTAGCCATAGGACAGGGAGGCAAGAGACCCAGTACTTC. Protein: CASSHRTGRQETQYF.

This chain uses TRBV18 with TRBJ1-2; the match to TRBD1 covers 8 bases. The CDR3 is 15 residues long. Germline lookup yields CDR1 KGHSH and CDR2 LQKENI. After removal of 0 bases from V and 4 bases from J, the junction contained 4 bases not matched to a gene. CDR3 DNA: TGTGCCAGCTCACCACCGACAGGGGTCGGCTATGGCTACACCTTC. It yields the protein CASSPPTGVGYGYTF.

The V gene is TRBV27, the J gene TRBJ1-1; 7 positions match TRBD1. The germline CDR1 and CDR2 sequences are MNHEY and SMNVEV (reference sequence). J gave up 0 bases and V 6 bases, and 7 bases lay outside the gene matches. This CDR3 is built from 15 residues. In nucleotides, the CDR3 is TGTGCCAGCAGCCGTGGGACAGCAATGAACACTGAAGCTTTCTTT. Translating it yields CASSRGTAMNTEAFF.

The chain employs TRBV11-2 and TRBJ1-2; D is undetermined. V gave up 2 bases and J gave up 8 bases, with 6 bases separating them. Germline CDR1 reads SGHAT; CDR2 reads FQNNGV. There are 11 residues in the CDR3. The CDR3 protein is CASSLSQGYTF. CDR3 nucleotide sequence: TGTGCCAGCAGCTTAAGTCAGGGCTACACCTTC.

The chain links TRBV2 to TRBJ1-6; D not resolved. The germline V gene has CDR1 SNHLY and CDR2 FYNNEI. The CDR3 totals 14 residues. This CDR3 is CAGVQDLGNSPLHF. Here the CDR3 DNA reads TGTGCAGGCGTCCAGGATCTTGGTAATTCACCCCTCCACTTT.

The rearrangement links TRBV7-9 to TRBJ2-7; TRBD2 agrees at 11 bases. This CDR3 spans 17 amino acids. From germline, CDR1 is SEHNR and CDR2 FQNEAQ (reference sequence). With 10 bases clipped from V and 5 bases from J, the junction kept 19 bases outside the gene matches. This chain's CDR3 is CATVAGGTGLADDEQYF. For the CDR3, the DNA is TGTGCCACGGTGGCAGGGGGCACGGGACTAGCGGATGACGAGCAGTACTTC. Full variable domain (rest looked up from reference TRBV7-9 and TRBJ2-7): DTGVSQNPRHKITKRGQNVTFRCDPISEHNRLYWYRQTLGQGPEFLTYFQNEAQLEKSRLLSDRFSAERPKGSFSTLEIQRTEQGDSAMYLCATVAGGTGLADDEQYFGPGTRLTVT.

This clone was seen a handful of times. The chain links TRBV12-5 to TRBJ1-1; D call uncertain. This CDR3 contains 19 residues. CDR1 and CDR2 (germline): LGHNT, FRNRAP. Deletions cut 0 bases from V and 2 bases from J, with 22 bases between. CDR3 residues: CASGLVLRGLILTNTEAFF. CDR3 coding DNA: TGTGCTAGTGGTTTGGTTCTCAGAGGTCTAATCCTAACTAACACTGAAGCTTTCTTT.

The chain recombines TRBV5-4 with TRBJ2-2, with D possibly TRBD1 on 7 matching bases. CDR3 length equals 15 residues. Germline V gene lookup returns CDR1 SGHNT and CDR2 YYREEE (reference sequence). V lost 5 bases to trimming and J lost 4 bases, with 15 bases between them. CDR3 residues: CASSGGGAGTGELFF. CDR3 DNA sequence: TGTGCCAGCAGTGGAGGGGGCGCGGGCACCGGGGAGCTGTTTTTT.

V usage is TRBV7-9 and J usage is TRBJ1-2; D is possibly TRBD1 (6 bases). Germline CDR1 and CDR2: SEHNR and FQNEAQ (reference sequence). This CDR3 spans 13 amino acids. The ends were cut back, 5 bases at V and 7 bases at J, with 14 bases in the middle. CDR3 DNA: TGTGCCAGCAGCGGACGGACAGCTTTTGGCTACACCTTC. It yields the protein CASSGRTAFGYTF.

This clone was seen a handful of times. This sequence joins TRBV7-3 and TRBJ1-1; possibly TRBD1 for D (6 bases). The length of the CDR3 is 14 residues. Germline CDR1 reads SGHTA; CDR2 reads FQGTGA. V was pared by 5 bases and J by 5 bases, with 15 bases between. CDR3 residues: CASSRTGRGTEAFF. The CDR3 DNA reads as TGTGCCAGCAGCCGAACAGGGCGGGGGACTGAAGCTTTCTTT.

The sample holds one count of this clone. The chain joins TRBV5-4 to TRBJ1-6; D not certain. This CDR3 spans 15 amino acids. Germline V CDR1 and CDR2: SGHNT, YYREEE (reference sequence). V shed 4 bases and J shed 11 bases, with 19 bases lying between them. The CDR3 DNA follows: TGTGCCAGCAGCCCCCGGCGGGCCGGGGAGACACCCCTCCACTTT. Translation gives CASSPRRAGETPLHF.

This rearrangement joins TRBV7-6 to TRBJ2-7; TRBD1 matches at 9 bases. Unmatched junction bases numbered 4, after V lost 4 bases and J lost 6 bases. CDR1 and CDR2 (germline): SGHVS, FNYEAQ. This CDR3 is built from 13 residues. The CDR3 protein is CASSSGQGIEQYF. CDR3 nucleotides: TGTGCCAGCAGCTCCGGACAGGGGATCGAGCAGTACTTC.

This chain joins TRBV7-2 and TRBJ2-1; 10 bases align to TRBD2. V shed 5 bases and J 4 bases; nucleotides not matched to a gene: 5. The CDR3 extends over 15 amino acids. Germline V gene lookup returns CDR1 SGHTA and CDR2 FQGNSA. CDR3 nucleotide sequence: TGTGCCAGCAGCGCTAGCGGGAGTAAATACAATGAGCAGTTCTTC. It is translated as CASSASGSKYNEQFF.

V and J are TRBV18 and TRBJ2-4; 9 positions match TRBD2. Germline CDR1 is KGHSH and CDR2 is LQKENI. The CDR3 sequence is 15 residues long. Germline trimming cut 2 bases from V and 8 bases from J; bases unmatched to any gene: 7. CDR3 sequence: CASSPILRGGDIQYF. CDR3 sequence (DNA): TGTGCCAGCTCACCAATTCTGCGGGGGGGTGACATTCAGTACTTC.

There are a few counts of this clone. The J gene is TRBJ1-4, the V gene TRBV6-1; 7 bases fit TRBD1. Germline V gene lookup returns CDR1 MNHNS and CDR2 SASEGT. There are 11 residues in the CDR3. The V segment lost 10 bases and the J segment 7 bases; nucleotides outside the gene matches: 3. CDR3 in amino acids: CATKGAEKLFF. The CDR3 DNA reads as TGTGCCACCAAGGGGGCTGAAAAACTGTTTTTT.

V is TRBV9 and J is TRBJ2-7, with 8 bases identical to TRBD1. Germline V gene data show CDR1 as SGDLS and CDR2 as YYNGEE. The CDR3 totals 15 residues. Germline trimming cut 4 bases from V and 4 bases from J; bases unmatched to any gene: 10. CDR3 sequence reads: CASSPLGQGAYEQYF. The DNA of the CDR3 is TGTGCCAGCAGCCCCCTCGGGCAGGGGGCGTACGAGCAGTACTTC.

The chain combines TRBV11-2 with TRBJ1-1; 8 bases align to TRBD1. Germline CDR1 and CDR2: SGHAT and FQNNGV. The V and J ends lost 1 base and 6 bases, in that order; junction bases with no gene match: 7. The CDR3 extends over 15 amino acids. The CDR3 bases are TGTGCCAGCAGCTTAGTAGCAGGGGGCAGAGCTGAAGCTTTCTTT. Protein sequence: CASSLVAGGRAEAFF.

The chain has TRBV6-5 and TRBJ1-2; D uncertain. CDR3 size: 16 residues. V gave up 1 base and J gave up 1 base, with 13 bases separating them. Germline loops: CDR1 MNHEY, CDR2 SVGAGI. The CDR3 DNA sequence: TGTGCCAGCAGTTACTACCCTCGCCCCGGTAACTATGGCTACACCTTC. Translation: CASSYYPRPGNYGYTF.